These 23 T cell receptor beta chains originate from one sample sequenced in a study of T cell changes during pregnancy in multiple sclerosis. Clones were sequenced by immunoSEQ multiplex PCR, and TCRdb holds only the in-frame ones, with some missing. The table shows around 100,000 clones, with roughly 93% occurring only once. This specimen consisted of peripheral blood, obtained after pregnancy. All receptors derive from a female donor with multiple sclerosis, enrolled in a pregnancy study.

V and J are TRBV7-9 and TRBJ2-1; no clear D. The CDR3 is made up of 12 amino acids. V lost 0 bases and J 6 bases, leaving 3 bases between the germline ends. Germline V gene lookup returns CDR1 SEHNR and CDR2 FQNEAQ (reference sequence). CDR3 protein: CASSLARNEQFF. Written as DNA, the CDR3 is TGTGCCAGCAGCTTAGCCCGCAATGAGCAGTTCTTC.

The CDR3 protein is CASSLGLTGELFF. In DNA form, the CDR3 reads TGCGCCAGCAGCTTGGGTCTCACCGGGGAGCTGTTTTTT. This chain links TRBV5-1 with TRBJ2-2; D gene uncertain. Germline V lookup: CDR1 SGHRS, CDR2 YFSETQ. V was pared by 0 bases and J by 4 bases, with 4 bases between. The CDR3 has 13 amino acids.

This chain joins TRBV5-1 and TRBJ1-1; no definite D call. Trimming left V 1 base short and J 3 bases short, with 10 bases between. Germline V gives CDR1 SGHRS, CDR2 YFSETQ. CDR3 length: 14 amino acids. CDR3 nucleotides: TGCGCCAGCAGCTTGCAGGATCTGGACACTGAAGCTTTCTTT. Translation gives CASSLQDLDTEAFF. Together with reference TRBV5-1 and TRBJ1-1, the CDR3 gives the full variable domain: KAGVTQTPRYLIKTRGQQVTLSCSPISGHRSVSWYQQTPGQGLQFLFEYFSETQRNKGNFPGRFSGRQFSNSRSEMNVSTLELGDSALYLCASSLQDLDTEAFFGQGTRLTVV.

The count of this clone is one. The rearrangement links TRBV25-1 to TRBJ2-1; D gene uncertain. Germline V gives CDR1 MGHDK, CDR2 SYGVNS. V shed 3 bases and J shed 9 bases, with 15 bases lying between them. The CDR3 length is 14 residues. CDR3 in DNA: TGTGCCAGCAGTGATTTAACCAGCGCTAGTGAGCAGTTCTTC. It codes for CASSDLTSASEQFF.

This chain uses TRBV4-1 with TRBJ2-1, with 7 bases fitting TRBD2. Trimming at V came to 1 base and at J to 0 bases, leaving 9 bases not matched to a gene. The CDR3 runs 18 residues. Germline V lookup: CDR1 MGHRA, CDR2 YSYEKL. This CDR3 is CASSQVGSGKSSYNEQFF. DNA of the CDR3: TGCGCCAGCAGCCAAGTGGGGAGCGGGAAGAGCTCCTACAATGAGCAGTTCTTC.

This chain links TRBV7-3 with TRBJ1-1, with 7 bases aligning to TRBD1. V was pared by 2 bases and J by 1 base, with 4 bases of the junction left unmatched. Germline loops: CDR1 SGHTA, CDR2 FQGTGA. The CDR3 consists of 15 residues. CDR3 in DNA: TGTGCCAGCAGCTTAGCCGGGACAGAGAACACTGAAGCTTTCTTT. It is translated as CASSLAGTENTEAFF.

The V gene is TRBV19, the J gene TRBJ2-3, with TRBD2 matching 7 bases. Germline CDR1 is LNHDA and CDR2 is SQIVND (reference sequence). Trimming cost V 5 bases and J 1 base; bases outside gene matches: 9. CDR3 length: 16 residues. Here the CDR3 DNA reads TGTGCCAGTAGTTCCCACTCCACTAGCGGCACAGATACGCAGTATTTT. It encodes CASSSHSTSGTDTQYF.

The CDR3, as DNA: TGTGCCACCAGCAGAGAACCGGCGGGCACTGAAGCTTTCTTT. Translating it yields CATSREPAGTEAFF. The chain recombines TRBV15 with TRBJ1-1; unclear D gene. The CDR3 has 14 residues. Looked up from germline, CDR1 is LNHNV and CDR2 is YYDKDF (reference sequence). The ends were cut back, 0 bases at V and 4 bases at J, with 9 bases in the middle.

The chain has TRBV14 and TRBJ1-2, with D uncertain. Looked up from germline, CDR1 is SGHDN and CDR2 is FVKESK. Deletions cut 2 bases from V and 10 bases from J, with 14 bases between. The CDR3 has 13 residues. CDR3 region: CASSQMWQSTYTF. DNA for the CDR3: TGTGCCAGCAGCCAAATGTGGCAGTCCACCTACACCTTC.

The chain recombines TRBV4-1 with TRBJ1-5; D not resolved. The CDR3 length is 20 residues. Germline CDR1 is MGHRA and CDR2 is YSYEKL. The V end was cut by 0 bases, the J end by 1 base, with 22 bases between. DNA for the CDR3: TGCGCCAGCAGCCAAGATCTTGAGGCGTCAGCCAAAAGGAGCAATCAGCCCCAGCATTTT. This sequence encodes CASSQDLEASAKRSNQPQHF.

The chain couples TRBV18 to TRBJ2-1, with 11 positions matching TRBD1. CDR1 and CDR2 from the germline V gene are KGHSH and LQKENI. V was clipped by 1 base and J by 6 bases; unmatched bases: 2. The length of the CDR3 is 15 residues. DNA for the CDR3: TGTGCCAGCTCACCACGGGACAGGGGGTTCAATGAGCAGTTCTTC. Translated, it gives CASSPRDRGFNEQFF.

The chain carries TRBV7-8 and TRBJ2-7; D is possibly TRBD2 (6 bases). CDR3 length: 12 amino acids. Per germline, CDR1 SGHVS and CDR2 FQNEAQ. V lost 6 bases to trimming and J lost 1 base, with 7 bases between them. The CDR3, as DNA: TGTGCCAGCAGAGGACTATCCTACGAGCAGTACTTC. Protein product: CASRGLSYEQYF.

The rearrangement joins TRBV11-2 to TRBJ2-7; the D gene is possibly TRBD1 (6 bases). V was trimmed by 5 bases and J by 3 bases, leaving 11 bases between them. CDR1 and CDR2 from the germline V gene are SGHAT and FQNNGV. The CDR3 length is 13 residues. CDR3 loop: CASSRDKYYEQYF. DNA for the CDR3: TGTGCCAGCAGCCGGGACAAGTACTACGAGCAGTACTTC.

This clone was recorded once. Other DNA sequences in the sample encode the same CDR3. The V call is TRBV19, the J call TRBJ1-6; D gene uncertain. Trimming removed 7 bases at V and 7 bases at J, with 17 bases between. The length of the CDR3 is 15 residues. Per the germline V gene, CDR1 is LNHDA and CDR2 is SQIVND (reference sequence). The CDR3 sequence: CASKEGAETNSPLHF. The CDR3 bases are TGTGCCAGTAAGGAAGGAGCGGAAACCAATTCACCCCTCCACTTT.

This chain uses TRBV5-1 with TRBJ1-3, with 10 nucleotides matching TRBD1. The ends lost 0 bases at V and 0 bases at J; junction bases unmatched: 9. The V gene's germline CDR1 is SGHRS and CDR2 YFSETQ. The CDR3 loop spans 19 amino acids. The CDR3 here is CASSLGDRGPLSSGNTIYF. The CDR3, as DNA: TGCGCCAGCAGCTTGGGGGACAGGGGTCCCTTGAGCTCTGGAAACACCATATATTTT. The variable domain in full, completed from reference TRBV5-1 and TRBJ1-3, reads KAGVTQTPRYLIKTRGQQVTLSCSPISGHRSVSWYQQTPGQGLQFLFEYFSETQRNKGNFPGRFSGRQFSNSRSEMNVSTLELGDSALYLCASSLGDRGPLSSGNTIYFGEGSWLTVV.

The CDR3 region is CASSPKTGRNEQFF. The CDR3 bases are TGTGCCAGCTCACCGAAGACAGGGAGGAATGAGCAGTTCTTC. The genes are TRBV18 and TRBJ2-1, with D tentatively TRBD1 (7 bases). The V end was cut by 3 bases, the J end by 7 bases, with 13 bases between. Germline lookup yields CDR1 KGHSH and CDR2 LQKENI. The CDR3 is 14 amino acids. The entire variable domain, with the rest obtained from reference TRBV18 and TRBJ2-1, is as follows: NAGVMQNPRHLVRRRGQEARLRCSPMKGHSHVYWYRQLPEEGLKFMVYLQKENIIDESGMPKERFSAEFPKEGPSILRIQQVVRGDSAAYFCASSPKTGRNEQFFGPGTRLTVL.

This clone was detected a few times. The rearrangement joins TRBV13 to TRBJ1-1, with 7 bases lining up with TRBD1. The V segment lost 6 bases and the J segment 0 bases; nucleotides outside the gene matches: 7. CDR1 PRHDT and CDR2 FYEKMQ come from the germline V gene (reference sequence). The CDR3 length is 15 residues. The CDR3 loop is CASREGQILNTEAFF. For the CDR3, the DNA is TGTGCCAGCAGGGAGGGACAGATCTTGAACACTGAAGCTTTCTTT.

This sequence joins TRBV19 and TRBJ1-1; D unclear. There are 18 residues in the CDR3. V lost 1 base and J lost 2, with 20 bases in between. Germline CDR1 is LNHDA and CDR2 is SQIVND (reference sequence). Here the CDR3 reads CASSIAPPPRQTNTEAFF. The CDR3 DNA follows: TGTGCCAGTAGTATAGCCCCCCCTCCAAGGCAGACAAACACTGAAGCTTTCTTT.

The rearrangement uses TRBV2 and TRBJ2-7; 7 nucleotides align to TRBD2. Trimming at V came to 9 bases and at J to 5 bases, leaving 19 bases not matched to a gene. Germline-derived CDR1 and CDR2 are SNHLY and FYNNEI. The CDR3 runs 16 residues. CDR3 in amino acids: CASTTGGGGRSHEQYF. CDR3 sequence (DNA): TGTGCCAGTACTACGGGTGGCGGCGGGAGATCCCACGAGCAGTACTTC.

CDR3 DNA: TGTGCCAGCGGGAGGATAGGCACTGAAGCTTTCTTT. Amino acids: CASGRIGTEAFF. The chain carries TRBV18 and TRBJ1-1; unclear D gene. This CDR3 is 12 amino acids long. V lost 8 bases to trimming and J lost 4 bases, with 11 bases between them. Germline CDR1 KGHSH, CDR2 LQKENI. The whole variable domain, remainder taken from reference TRBV18 and TRBJ1-1, is NAGVMQNPRHLVRRRGQEARLRCSPMKGHSHVYWYRQLPEEGLKFMVYLQKENIIDESGMPKERFSAEFPKEGPSILRIQQVVRGDSAAYFCASGRIGTEAFFGQGTRLTVV.

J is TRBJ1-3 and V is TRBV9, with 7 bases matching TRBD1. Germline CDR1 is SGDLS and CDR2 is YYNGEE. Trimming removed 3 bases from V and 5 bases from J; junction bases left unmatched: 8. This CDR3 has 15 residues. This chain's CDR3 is CASSATVTGRNTIYF. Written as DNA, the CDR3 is TGTGCCAGCAGCGCAACGGTGACAGGGAGAAACACCATATATTTT.

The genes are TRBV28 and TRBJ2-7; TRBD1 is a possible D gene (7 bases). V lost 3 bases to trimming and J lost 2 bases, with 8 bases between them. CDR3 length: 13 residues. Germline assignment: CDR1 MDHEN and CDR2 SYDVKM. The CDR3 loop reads CASSFRGAYEQYF. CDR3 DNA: TGTGCCAGCAGTTTCAGGGGGGCCTACGAGCAGTACTTC.

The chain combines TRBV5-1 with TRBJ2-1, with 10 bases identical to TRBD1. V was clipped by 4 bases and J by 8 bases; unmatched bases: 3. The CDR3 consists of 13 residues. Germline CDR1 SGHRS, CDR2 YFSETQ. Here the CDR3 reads CASSPGTGDEQFF. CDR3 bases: TGCGCCAGCAGCCCCGGGACAGGGGATGAGCAGTTCTTC.